The entry below describes one T cell receptor (beta chain). The antigen remains undetermined. This sample was included in a study of identical twins. Each CDR3 protein gets one entry after TCRdb re-called the 5' RACE reads with MiXCR. The sample contains around 530,000 distinct CDR3 sequences, approximately 14% of which appear only once. Study-level findings and limits: The more abundant beta clonotypes in cord blood had fewer insertions, and memory repertoires did not show this. Among monozygotic twins, out-of-frame TCR alpha sharing exceeded what models predicted.

Germline loops: CDR1 SGDLS, CDR2 YYNGEE. This CDR3 is 14 amino acids long. The ends were cut back, 0 bases at V and 1 base at J, with 7 bases in the middle. These data were also filed under a second study, of yellow fever vaccine responses in identical twins.

V usage is TRBV9 and J usage is TRBJ1-1, with D maybe TRBD1 (5 bases). This receptor was taken from a woman in her late teens or twenties in good health. The specimen sequenced was CD4+ T cells sorted from blood. The chain's CDR3 is CASSVGGQNTEAFF. CDR3 nucleotide sequence: TGTGCCAGCAGCGTAGGGGGCCAGAACACTGAAGCTTTCTTT.